This T cell receptor (beta chain) was observed in a study of blood T cell repertoires in COVID-19. For the study at large: Samples came from the United States, Italy and Spain, spanning acute and convalescent COVID-19. Sources were T cells, B-cell-depleted T cells, or PBMCs; the material itself was cDNA or gDNA.

Original processing notes: Reference gene primer amplification yielded estimated nucleated cell counts. Profiled with immunoSEQ multiplex PCR; TCRdb holds only in-frame clones, not every one. For V, J and clone size, that table is used; D and trimming come from the DNA. The repertoire holds 95,000 or so clones, with roughly 86% as singletons. V was trimmed by 6 bases and J by 8 bases, leaving 7 bases between them. The CDR3 extends over 10 amino acids. CDR1 MNHNY and CDR2 SVGAGI come from the germline V gene (reference sequence). This sequence was found in a human donor in a cohort sampled during active COVID-19. The chain combines TRBV6-6 with TRBJ1-1; D gene unclear. Sequenced sample: peripheral blood. The CDR3 nucleotides read TGTGCCAGCAGCCATACAGAAGCTTTCTTT. Translated: CASSHTEAFF.